These T cell receptor beta chains were read from a single sample in a study of shared clonotypes between healthy human individuals. Profiling relied on immunoSEQ multiplex PCR, and the TCRdb table lists in-frame clones only, not all of them. The sample contains some 2,000,000 clones, roughly 94% of which appear only once. Sequences were obtained from naive CD8+ T cells sorted from blood. The receptors come from a man aged 18 to 29 in good health. CDR3s include the opening cysteine and the closing phenylalanine or tryptophan. Fields, in order: J gene, V gene, clone size, D gene, CDR3 protein, CDR3 DNA. A D gene is named only where the DNA matches it firmly. Clone size is shown for a subset of rows, as once, few, many or a class of expanded clone.

TRBJ2-3 | TRBV27 | . | . | CASSPEVTADTQYF | TGTGCCAGCAGTCCTGAGGTGACAGCAGATACGCAGTATTTT
TRBJ2-7 | TRBV27 | . | TRBD2 | CASSSGLAVFEQYF | TGTGCCAGCAGTTCCGGACTAGCGGTTTTCGAGCAGTACTTC
TRBJ1-5 | TRBV27 | . | . | CASSPMRGLSNQPQHF | TGTGCCAGCAGTCCGATGCGGGGACTTAGCAATCAGCCCCAGCATTTT
TRBJ2-2 | TRBV10-3 | . | . | CAISGEGVELFF | TGTGCCATCAGTGGCGAAGGGGTCGAGCTGTTTTTT
TRBJ2-3 | TRBV4-2 | . | TRBD2 | CASSQESLAGGPTDTQYF | TGTGCCAGCAGCCAAGAAAGCCTAGCGGGAGGGCCCACAGATACGCAGTATTTT
TRBJ2-5 | TRBV5-4 | . | TRBD1 | CASSPGTDQETQYF | TGTGCCAGCAGCCCCGGGACAGATCAAGAGACCCAGTACTTC
TRBJ2-5 | TRBV2 | once | . | CASSGQGRETQYF | TGTGCCAGCAGTGGGCAGGGGCGAGAGACCCAGTACTTC
TRBJ2-1 | TRBV5-1 | . | . | CASSLGLYNEQFF | TGCGCCAGCAGCTTGGGCCTTTACAATGAGCAGTTCTTC
TRBJ2-5 | TRBV28 | . | TRBD2 | CASSSGTLGLAGQETQYF | TGTGCCAGCAGTTCAGGGACCCTCGGGCTAGCGGGGCAAGAGACCCAGTACTTC
TRBJ1-6 | TRBV5-4 | . | TRBD1 | CASSLDRGGNSPLHF | TGTGCCAGCAGCTTGGACAGGGGAGGTAATTCACCCCTCCACTTT
TRBJ1-2 | TRBV5-4 | . | . | CASSLGGDYGYTF | TGTGCCAGCAGCTTGGGCGGAGACTATGGCTACACCTTC
TRBJ2-1 | TRBV25-1 | once | . | CASSEYRYHEQFF | TGTGCCAGCAGTGAATATAGGTACCATGAGCAGTTCTTC
TRBJ2-1 | TRBV30 | few | . | CAWSSQNEQFF | TGTGCCTGGAGTAGTCAGAATGAGCAGTTCTTC
TRBJ2-2 | TRBV29-1 | . | TRBD2 | CSVLAGPGELFF | TGCAGCGTTCTAGCGGGACCCGGGGAGCTGTTTTTT
TRBJ2-2 | TRBV18 | . | . | CASSPPWGTGELFF | TGTGCCAGCTCACCACCTTGGGGAACCGGGGAGCTGTTTTTT
TRBJ2-2 | TRBV7-9 | . | . | CASSLVGLTNTGELFF | TGTGCCAGCAGCTTAGTGGGGCTCACGAACACCGGGGAGCTGTTTTTT
TRBJ1-5 | TRBV10-2 | . | . | CASGGNSNQPQHF | TGCGCCAGCGGGGGGAATAGCAATCAGCCCCAGCATTTT
TRBJ2-7 | TRBV2 | once | . | CASSEGEQYF | TGTGCCAGCAGTGAAGGCGAGCAGTACTTC
TRBJ1-2 | TRBV9 | . | TRBD1 | CASSVAGHLGGGNYGYTF | TGTGCCAGCAGCGTAGCCGGGCACCTAGGGGGCGGTAACTATGGCTACACCTTC
TRBJ2-7 | TRBV2 | . | . | CASSESVGFYEQYF | TGTGCCAGCAGTGAATCAGTGGGGTTCTACGAGCAGTACTTC
TRBJ2-5 | TRBV4-3 | . | . | CASSQLLDQETQYF | TGCGCCAGCAGCCAATTGCTAGACCAAGAGACCCAGTACTTC
TRBJ1-4 | TRBV28 | . | . | CASSSSDGTTNEKLFF | TGTGCCAGCAGTTCCTCGGACGGAACAACTAATGAAAAACTGTTTTTT
TRBJ2-2 | TRBV13 | . | . | CASSSDRQRYTGELFF | TGTGCCAGCAGCTCCGACAGGCAGCGATACACCGGGGAGCTGTTTTTT
TRBJ2-1 | TRBV5-1 | . | . | CASSLVPSVKNEQFF | TGCGCCAGCAGCTTAGTGCCTAGCGTCAAGAATGAGCAGTTCTTC
TRBJ1-6 | TRBV13 | . | TRBD1 | CASSLGAGGPSYNSPLHF | TGTGCCAGCAGCTTAGGCGCAGGGGGCCCCTCCTATAATTCACCCCTCCACTTT